This entry lists 8 T cell receptor beta chains sequenced from one sample in a study of PD-L1 blockade in urothelial cancer. Profiling relied on immunoSEQ multiplex PCR, and the TCRdb table lists in-frame clones only, not all of them. Of around 79,000 clones in the sample, 85% were seen once. Indicated time point: pretreatment peripheral blood. Sequenced here: PBMCs, sampled around atezolizumab (anti-PD-L1) treatment. The receptor source for this set is a man between 40 and 49 years old with urothelial cancer.

The chain employs TRBV10-3 and TRBJ1-1; D call uncertain. With 4 bases removed from V and 1 base from J, the gap between germline ends came to 7 bases. Germline CDR1 is ENHRY and CDR2 is SYGVKD. CDR3 length: 13 amino acids. For the CDR3, the DNA is TGTGCCATCAGTGGGGCACAGAACACTGAAGCTTTCTTT. As protein: CAISGAQNTEAFF.

This chain uses TRBV13 with TRBJ2-7; D is unresolved. From germline, CDR1 is PRHDT and CDR2 FYEKMQ (reference sequence). CDR3 length: 16 amino acids. Trimming left V 3 bases short and J 3 bases short, with 18 bases between. The CDR3 is CASSFLRAGNVYEQYF. Written as DNA, the CDR3 is TGTGCCAGCAGCTTTCTCCGAGCAGGTAACGTCTACGAGCAGTACTTC.

The chain couples TRBV7-3 to TRBJ2-1; 16 bases are a match to TRBD2. The CDR3 covers 17 residues. Unmatched junction bases numbered 1, after V lost 3 bases and J lost 2 bases. CDR1 SGHTA and CDR2 FQGTGA come from the germline V gene. The CDR3 DNA reads TGTGCCAGCAGCTTGGGACTAGCGGGAGGGCCCTACAATGAGCAGTTCTTC. Translated, it gives CASSLGLAGGPYNEQFF.

The J gene is TRBJ1-5, the V gene TRBV28; D might be TRBD1 (5 bases). The ends were cut back, 6 bases at V and 3 bases at J, with 12 bases in the middle. The CDR3 is 14 residues long. Germline V CDR1 and CDR2: MDHEN, SYDVKM. The CDR3 spells CASSPSRVNQPQHF. DNA for the CDR3: TGTGCCAGCAGCCCCAGCAGGGTCAATCAGCCCCAGCATTTT.

The genes are TRBV5-6 and TRBJ2-6, with D perhaps matching TRBD1 (5 bases). Germline V lookup: CDR1 SGHDT, CDR2 YYEEEE. V lost 2 bases to trimming and J lost 1 base, with 10 bases between them. This CDR3 contains 16 residues. CDR3 DNA: TGTGCCAGCAGCTTATTACAGGTATCTGGGGCCAACGTCCTGACTTTC. Amino acid sequence: CASSLLQVSGANVLTF.

The J gene is TRBJ2-7, the V gene TRBV4-1; the D is unclear. Trimming removed 1 base at V and 3 bases at J, with 10 bases between. Germline CDR1 is MGHRA and CDR2 is YSYEKL. This CDR3 has 14 amino acids. The CDR3 DNA reads as TGCGCCAGCAGCCAAGGTCCCCAATTCTACGAGCAGTACTTC. Translating gives CASSQGPQFYEQYF.

The rearrangement uses TRBV27 and TRBJ2-7, with D unresolved. The CDR3 sequence is 14 residues long. V lost 3 bases, J lost 0 bases, and 9 bases lay in between. Germline CDR1 MNHEY, CDR2 SMNVEV (reference sequence). CDR3 sequence reads: CASSFEPGSYEQYF. CDR3 DNA: TGTGCCAGCAGTTTTGAACCCGGCTCCTACGAGCAGTACTTC.

The gene calls are TRBV5-1 and TRBJ2-3, with a tentative D call TRBD1 (6 bases). The length of the CDR3 is 14 residues. Between the trimmed V and J ends, which lost 3 bases and 5 bases, there was a span of 13 bases. CDR1 SGHRS and CDR2 YFSETQ come from the germline V gene. CDR3 sequence reads: CASSSAGQKDTQYF. Written as DNA, the CDR3 is TGCGCCAGCAGCTCGGCCGGACAGAAAGATACGCAGTATTTT.